Sequencing of this TCR beta chain was carried out in a study of blood T cell repertoires in COVID-19. About the study: Researchers got acute and convalescent COVID-19 samples from the United States, Italy and Spain. Sample material is recorded as cDNA or gDNA derived from T cells, B-cell-depleted T cells, or PBMCs.

V was clipped by 0 bases and J by 7 bases, with 11 bases between them. Germline assignment: CDR1 SGDLS and CDR2 YYNGEE. This CDR3 region has 15 residues. Seattle participants joined during active infection and were tracked over time. TCRdb's table, derived via immunoSEQ multiplex PCR, lists solely in-frame clones and lacks some. The sample carries some 350,000 clones, about nine tenths recorded once. This TCR was recovered from a woman aged 70-85 years with COVID-19, enrolled during active disease. The sequencing sample was made of peripheral blood. The rearrangement uses TRBV9 and TRBJ1-6; the D gene is possibly TRBD1 (5 bases). Here the CDR3 DNA reads TGTGCCAGCAGCGTAGGGGGGGTCCTCAATTCACCCCTCCACTTT. Its protein is CASSVGGVLNSPLHF.